A single sample gave rise to the 11 T cell receptor beta chains below, sequenced in a study of beta chain features in type 1 diabetes. General study points: TCRB CDR3s were moderately but significantly shorter in Type 1 diabetes patients in all four CD4+ subsets.

Antigens of these TCRs are unknown. Since all of the isolated RNA was reverse transcribed, expressed TCRB transcripts were what got sequenced. Sequenced by immunoSEQ multiplex PCR; TCRdb stores in-frame clones only, minus some. The sample includes about 710,000 clones, 11% to 15% of them seen just once. The sequencing input was naive CD4+ T cells from blood. The receptors come from a man younger than 35 with type 1 diabetes.

In nucleotides, the CDR3 is TGTGCCAGCAGCCTGACAGGGCTCAATCAGCCCCAGCATTTT. Translating gives CASSLTGLNQPQHF. This rearrangement joins TRBV11-1 to TRBJ1-5, with 7 bases matching TRBD1. Per germline, CDR1 SGHAT and CDR2 FQDESV (reference sequence). J lost 3 bases, V lost 5 bases, and 4 bases had no gene match. The CDR3 extends over 14 amino acids.

The CDR3 is CASSRPGSRENIQYF. In DNA, the CDR3 is TGCGCCAGCTCACGTCCCGGGTCGAGGGAAAACATTCAGTACTTC. V and J are TRBV5-1 and TRBJ2-4; tentative D call: TRBD2 (5 bases). The CDR3 consists of 15 residues. Germline CDR1 SGHRS, CDR2 YFSETQ. V dropped 7 bases and J dropped 5 bases, with 19 bases sitting between them.

This clone appeared a few times. Other DNA sequences in this specimen translate into the identical CDR3. J is TRBJ2-2 and V is TRBV2; tentatively, D is TRBD1 (5 bases). This CDR3 region has 14 residues. Between the trimmed V and J ends, which lost 3 bases and 5 bases, there was a span of 10 bases. Germline V gene sequence: CDR1 SNHLY, CDR2 FYNNEI. DNA for the CDR3: TGTGCCAGCAGTGATCAGGGCGGTACCGGGGAGCTGTTTTTT. It encodes CASSDQGGTGELFF. Looking up the rest from reference TRBV2 and TRBJ2-2 gives the full variable domain: EPEVTQTPSHQVTQMGQEVILRCVPISNHLYFYWYRQILGQKVEFLVSFYNNEISEKSEIFDDQFSVERPDGSNFTLKIRSTKLEDSAMYFCASSDQGGTGELFFGEGSRLTVL.

This clone was detected a few times. The chain couples TRBV5-1 to TRBJ2-5, with D possibly called TRBD1 or TRBD2 (5 bases each). The CDR3 runs 12 residues. Per germline, CDR1 SGHRS and CDR2 YFSETQ. Deletions cut 5 bases from V and 4 bases from J, with 9 bases between. The CDR3 spells CASRIGTETQYF. In DNA form, the CDR3 reads TGCGCCAGCAGAATCGGGACAGAGACCCAGTACTTC.

This clone was counted only a few times. CDR3 residues: CSVAGTESNSPLHF. The CDR3 DNA is TGCAGCGTTGCCGGGACAGAAAGTAATTCACCCCTCCACTTT. The chain is built from TRBV29-1 and TRBJ1-6, with 7 bases aligning to TRBD1. Germline V gives CDR1 SQVTM, CDR2 ANQGSEA. This CDR3 is built from 14 residues. V lost 4 bases to trimming and J lost 6 bases; unmatched junction nucleotides: 6.

The gene calls are TRBV5-4 and TRBJ2-3, with a weak D call TRBD2 (6 bases). Germline V gene data show CDR1 as SGHNT and CDR2 as YYREEE (reference sequence). The CDR3 has 14 amino acids. V was cut by 4 bases and J by 4 bases, with 13 bases left in between. This chain's CDR3 is CASSARTGADTQYF. The DNA of the CDR3 is TGTGCCAGCAGCGCGCGGACGGGGGCAGATACGCAGTATTTT.

The V call is TRBV27, the J call TRBJ2-2; 9 bases match TRBD2. CDR3 length: 15 amino acids. Germline V gene lookup returns CDR1 MNHEY and CDR2 SMNVEV (reference sequence). V gave up 4 bases and J gave up 6 bases; unmatched junction bases: 6. In DNA form, the CDR3 reads TGTGCCAGCAGTTCGCTCGGCGGGAGGGCCGGGGAGCTGTTTTTT. Translated, it gives CASSSLGGRAGELFF.

The chain has TRBV30 and TRBJ2-5; 13 bases are shared with TRBD2. The germline V gene has CDR1 GTSNPN and CDR2 SVGIG (reference sequence). The junction had 11 bases not matched to a gene; V was cut back by 2 bases and J by 5 bases. The CDR3 runs 17 residues. The CDR3 bases are TGTGCCTGGAGTTCTGGACTAGCGGGAGAGGTCGGGGAGACCCAGTACTTC. Its protein product is CAWSSGLAGEVGETQYF.

This clone was observed a handful of times. The rearrangement uses TRBV30 and TRBJ2-1; possibly TRBD1 for D (6 bases). V lost 7 bases, J lost 5 bases, and 15 bases lay in between. The CDR3 runs 13 residues. CDR1 is GTSNPN, CDR2 SVGIG, per germline (reference sequence). CDR3: CALNRDEHNEQFF. In DNA form, the CDR3 reads TGTGCCTTAAACAGGGACGAACACAATGAGCAGTTCTTC.

This clone was detected only a few times. The chain is built from TRBV7-2 and TRBJ2-5; D may be TRBD2 (7 bases). Germline V gene sequence: CDR1 SGHTA, CDR2 FQGNSA. This CDR3 has 13 amino acids. The V gene lost 4 bases and the J gene lost 5 bases, with 11 bases spanning the gap. DNA of the CDR3: TGTGCCAGCAGCTACGGGGGGCGCGAGACCCAGTACTTC. This encodes CASSYGGRETQYF.

The chain couples TRBV4-3 to TRBJ2-1, with D possibly being TRBD1 or TRBD2 (6 bases each). The CDR3 totals 16 residues. V lost 1 base and J 4 bases, leaving 14 bases between the germline ends. Germline CDR1 is LGHNA and CDR2 is YSLEER. CDR3 loop: CASSQAGGPIYNEQFF. The CDR3 DNA reads TGCGCCAGCAGCCAAGCCGGGGGCCCAATTTACAATGAGCAGTTCTTC.